This T cell receptor (beta chain) was profiled in a study of blood T cell repertoires in COVID-19. About the study: PBMCs, B-cell-depleted T cells, or T cells were the source of the cDNA or gDNA that made up the material.

Trimming removed 1 base from V and 4 bases from J; junction bases left unmatched: 6. The germline CDR1 and CDR2 sequences are LGHDT and YNNKEL (reference sequence). This CDR3 spans 16 amino acids. TCRdb's table, derived via immunoSEQ multiplex PCR, lists solely in-frame clones and lacks some. Of 85,000 to 130,000 clones in the sample, 87% are singletons; the top ten hold around 15%. The sequenced sample was peripheral blood. This sequence originates from a man between 45 and 60 years old with acute or convalescent COVID-19. This chain uses TRBV3-1 (or the pseudogene TRBV3-2) with TRBJ1-5; 8 nucleotides line up with TRBD1. CDR3 in DNA: TGTGCCAGCAGCCAAGGCTCCGGACAGGGAAATCAGCCCCAGCATTTT. Protein sequence: CASSQGSGQGNQPQHF.